These 26 T cell receptor beta chains came from one sample sequenced in a study of PD-L1 blockade in urothelial cancer. This sample's time point: peripheral blood 6 weeks after treatment start. Profiled with immunoSEQ multiplex PCR; TCRdb holds only in-frame clones, not every one. This table holds about 90,000 clones, less than 85% found once. The sample was PBMCs, taken around atezolizumab (anti-PD-L1) treatment. The receptors stem from an older man with urothelial cancer.

The chain combines TRBV6-1 with TRBJ1-5; TRBD1 might be the D (5 bases). Trimming removed 5 bases from V and 0 bases from J, with 8 bases in between. Per the germline V gene, CDR1 is MNHNS and CDR2 is SASEGT. The CDR3 totals 14 residues. The CDR3 loop is CASSKTDSNQPQHF. The CDR3 nucleotides are TGTGCCAGCAGTAAGACAGATAGCAATCAGCCCCAGCATTTT.

The chain combines TRBV6-1 with TRBJ1-4, with TRBD1 matching over 9 bases. The germline V gene encodes CDR1 MNHNS and CDR2 SASEGT. The CDR3 covers 17 residues. Germline trimming cut 1 base from V and 5 bases from J; bases unmatched to any gene: 8. In DNA form, the CDR3 reads TGTGCCAGCAGTGAAGTTATAATAGGGACAGGGAATGAAAAACTGTTTTTT. Amino acid sequence: CASSEVIIGTGNEKLFF.

In its sample, this clone was seen once. The J gene is TRBJ2-3, the V gene TRBV5-6, with 7 bases lining up with TRBD2. CDR1 and CDR2 from the germline V gene are SGHDT and YYEEEE. CDR3 size: 15 residues. V lost 0 bases to trimming and J lost 3 bases; unmatched junction nucleotides: 4. The CDR3 bases are TGTGCCAGCAGCTTGGAGGGCGGGAGAACAGATACGCAGTATTTT. Translated, it gives CASSLEGGRTDTQYF. Based on the CDR3 plus reference TRBV5-6 and TRBJ2-3, the full variable domain is DAGVTQSPTHLIKTRGQQVTLRCSPKSGHDTVSWYQQALGQGPQFIFQYYEEEERQRGNFPDRFSGHQFPNYSSELNVNALLLGDSALYLCASSLEGGRTDTQYFGPGTRLTVL.

The sample holds a few counts of this clone. J is TRBJ2-7 and V is TRBV11-3; maybe TRBD2 (5 bases). The V and J ends lost 5 bases and 2 bases respectively, with 7 bases between them. Germline CDR1 and CDR2: SGHNT and YENEEA. The CDR3 contains 12 residues. CDR3 nucleotides: TGTGCCAGCAGCCCCGGGACCTACGAGCAGTACTTC. Translated: CASSPGTYEQYF.

As regards this clone: An end of the junction differs from the germline gene, which may be a read error. The chain couples TRBV7-7 to TRBJ2-1; maybe TRBD1 (6 bases). Germline-derived CDR1 and CDR2 are SSHAT and FNYEAQ (reference sequence). The CDR3 contains 13 residues. CDR3 DNA sequence: TGTGCTAGCAGCTTAAGGGGGTCCAATGAGCAGTTCTTC. Protein product: CASSLRGSNEQFF. The whole variable domain, filled in from reference TRBV7-7 and TRBJ2-1, reads GAGVSQSPRYKVTKRGQDVTLRCDPISSHATLYWYQQALGQGPEFLTYFNYEAQPDKSGLPSDRFSAERPEGSISTLTIQRTEQRDSAMYRCASSLRGSNEQFFGPGTRLTVL.

The chain joins TRBV2 to TRBJ2-7; weak D call: TRBD1 (5 bases). The CDR3 has 14 amino acids. Trimming took off 7 bases at V and 0 bases at J, with 13 bases between the two ends. Germline lookup yields CDR1 SNHLY and CDR2 FYNNEI. The CDR3 loop is CASKGDSNSYEQYF. The CDR3 nucleotides are TGTGCCAGCAAGGGCGACAGTAACTCCTACGAGCAGTACTTC.

The V call is TRBV11-3, the J call TRBJ1-1, with a possible D match to TRBD1 (6 bases). Between the trimmed V and J ends, which lost 1 base and 7 bases, there was a span of 13 bases. The CDR3 loop spans 14 amino acids. Germline assignment: CDR1 SGHNT and CDR2 YENEEA. CDR3 amino acids: CASSLAGAQGEAFF. The CDR3 DNA sequence: TGTGCCAGCAGCTTAGCAGGGGCGCAGGGTGAAGCTTTCTTT.

This chain links TRBV15 with TRBJ2-1, with D possibly matching TRBD1 (5 bases). CDR3 length equals 16 residues. Between the trimmed V and J ends, which lost 1 base and 5 bases, there was a span of 15 bases. Germline CDR1 and CDR2: LNHNV and YYDKDF (reference sequence). CDR3 protein: CATSRVTGISNNEQFF. CDR3 DNA sequence: TGTGCCACCAGCAGAGTTACAGGCATAAGTAACAATGAGCAGTTCTTC.

The chain uses TRBV19 and TRBJ2-7, with 8 bases that match TRBD1. This CDR3 has 14 amino acids. The J segment lost 0 bases and the V segment lost 5 bases, leaving 3 bases of the junction unmatched. Looked up from germline, CDR1 is LNHDA and CDR2 is SQIVND (reference sequence). The CDR3 is CASSQGAISYEQYF. The CDR3 DNA sequence: TGTGCCAGTAGTCAGGGGGCAATCTCCTACGAGCAGTACTTC.

The rearrangement links TRBV4-2 to TRBJ2-2; 8 bases are a match to TRBD2. The V and J ends lost 4 bases and 5 bases, in that order; junction bases with no gene match: 6. This CDR3 has 15 amino acids. Germline V gene data show CDR1 as LGHNA and CDR2 as YNFKEQ. The CDR3 DNA follows: TGTGCCAGCAGCCCCCCGGGGGGGGTTACCGGGGAGCTGTTTTTT. Translation gives CASSPPGGVTGELFF.

V and J are TRBV10-2 and TRBJ2-2, with TRBD2 matching over 15 bases. V trimming: 8 bases; J trimming: 0 bases; junction bases outside the gene matches: 4. The germline CDR1 and CDR2 sequences are WSHSY and SAAADI. The CDR3 covers 17 residues. The CDR3 here is CASRGLAGGANTGELFF. The CDR3 region has the DNA TGCGCCAGCCGCGGACTAGCGGGGGGGGCGAACACCGGGGAGCTGTTTTTT.

The rearrangement uses TRBV19 and TRBJ1-3; maybe TRBD1 (5 bases). This CDR3 has 13 residues. V lost 3 bases and J 10 bases, leaving 13 bases between the germline ends. Germline values: CDR1 LNHDA, CDR2 SQIVND (reference sequence). The CDR3 spells CASSIEDSSTIYF. For the CDR3, the DNA is TGTGCCAGTAGTATCGAAGACAGCTCTACCATATATTTT. Complete variable domain (other parts from reference TRBV19 and TRBJ1-3): DGGITQSPKYLFRKEGQNVTLSCEQNLNHDAMYWYRQDPGQGLRLIYYSQIVNDFQKGDIAEGYSVSREKKESFPLTVTSAQKNPTAFYLCASSIEDSSTIYFGEGSWLTVV.

The table lists this clone with a count of one. This chain joins TRBV27 and TRBJ1-2, with TRBD1 matching 8 bases. Germline CDR1 and CDR2: MNHEY and SMNVEV (reference sequence). The J segment lost 4 bases and the V segment lost 5 bases, leaving 9 bases of the junction unmatched. This CDR3 is 15 amino acids long. The CDR3: CASSPTQGAIYGYTF. The CDR3 nucleotides read TGTGCCAGCAGTCCAACCCAGGGGGCGATCTATGGCTACACCTTC.

The gene calls are TRBV5-4 and TRBJ2-3; TRBD1 aligns across 7 bases. With 4 bases clipped from V and 0 bases from J, the junction kept 11 bases outside the gene matches. The CDR3 is 17 amino acids. Germline V gene sequence: CDR1 SGHNT, CDR2 YYREEE (reference sequence). CDR3 DNA: TGTGCCAGCAGCCCGGACCTGGGACAGCTTAGCACAGATACGCAGTATTTT. Its translation is CASSPDLGQLSTDTQYF.

V is TRBV9 and J is TRBJ2-1; D uncertain. The CDR3 length is 13 residues. V gave up 0 bases and J gave up 4 bases, with 5 bases separating them. Germline CDR1 SGDLS, CDR2 YYNGEE. DNA for the CDR3: TGTGCCAGCAGCGTAGAACAGTACAATGAGCAGTTCTTC. This translates into CASSVEQYNEQFF.

The V gene is TRBV2, the J gene TRBJ1-1; TRBD1 matches 8 bases. The CDR3 consists of 15 residues. Germline V gene sequence: CDR1 SNHLY, CDR2 FYNNEI. Trimming took 7 bases from V and 3 from J; bases not matched to a gene: 10. The CDR3 protein is CASKTGGVQDTEAFF. The CDR3 DNA reads TGTGCCAGCAAAACAGGGGGTGTTCAGGACACTGAAGCTTTCTTT.

This sequence joins TRBV5-6 and TRBJ2-3; TRBD2 might be the D (5 bases). This CDR3 region has 15 residues. V was trimmed by 4 bases and J by 1 base, leaving 13 bases between them. CDR1 and CDR2 (germline): SGHDT, YYEEEE. This CDR3 is CASSLRTSGTDTQYF. CDR3 coding DNA: TGTGCCAGCAGCCTCAGGACTTCTGGCACAGATACGCAGTATTTT.

In this sample, this clone turned up once. The chain uses TRBV5-4 and TRBJ1-1; D is unclear. V was cut by 0 bases and J by 6 bases, with 15 bases left in between. The CDR3 covers 15 residues. Germline V CDR1 and CDR2: SGHNT, YYREEE (reference sequence). CDR3: CASSLGGAPSAEAFF. The DNA of the CDR3 is TGTGCCAGCAGCTTGGGGGGAGCCCCGAGCGCTGAAGCTTTCTTT.

The gene calls are TRBV27 and TRBJ1-2; the match to TRBD1 covers 8 bases. This CDR3 comprises 17 residues. V dropped 6 bases and J dropped 4; count of bases not matched to a gene: 16. Germline assignment: CDR1 MNHEY and CDR2 SMNVEV (reference sequence). The CDR3 sequence is CASRPLGGAGGGYGYTF. In DNA, the CDR3 is TGTGCCAGCAGACCACTCGGTGGGGCAGGGGGCGGCTATGGCTACACCTTC.

V gene TRBV2 combines with J gene TRBJ1-1, with 8 nucleotides matching TRBD1. The CDR3 consists of 13 residues. Germline CDR1 is SNHLY and CDR2 is FYNNEI. Trimming at V came to 9 bases and at J to 4 bases, leaving 7 bases not matched to a gene. The CDR3 here is CARVDREGTEAFF. The DNA of the CDR3 is TGTGCCAGAGTGGACAGGGAGGGCACTGAAGCTTTCTTT. Using reference TRBV2 and TRBJ1-1 for the parts outside the CDR3, the full variable domain is EPEVTQTPSHQVTQMGQEVILRCVPISNHLYFYWYRQILGQKVEFLVSFYNNEISEKSEIFDDQFSVERPDGSNFTLKIRSTKLEDSAMYFCARVDREGTEAFFGQGTRLTVV.

The chain combines TRBV7-9 with TRBJ1-1; D unclear. Deletions cut 1 base from V and 0 bases from J, with 6 bases between. There are 14 residues in the CDR3. Germline lookup yields CDR1 SEHNR and CDR2 FQNEAQ (reference sequence). CDR3 in DNA: TGTGCCAGCAGCTTAGACGGGGTGAACACTGAAGCTTTCTTT. Protein product: CASSLDGVNTEAFF. The full variable domain, its missing parts supplied by reference TRBV7-9 and TRBJ1-1, is DTGVSQNPRHKITKRGQNVTFRCDPISEHNRLYWYRQTLGQGPEFLTYFQNEAQLEKSRLLSDRFSAERPKGSFSTLEIQRTEQGDSAMYLCASSLDGVNTEAFFGQGTRLTVV.

The rearrangement links TRBV6-5 to TRBJ2-1, with 7 bases that match TRBD1. The CDR3 sequence is 15 residues long. The V gene's germline CDR1 is MNHEY and CDR2 SVGAGI. With 6 bases clipped from V and 2 bases from J, the junction kept 7 bases outside the gene matches. Here the CDR3 reads CASRLTGYTYNEQFF. As DNA, the CDR3 is TGTGCCAGCAGACTGACAGGGTACACCTACAATGAGCAGTTCTTC.

This rearrangement joins TRBV5-1 to TRBJ2-3, with 8 bases matching TRBD2. With V trimmed by 6 bases and J by 3 bases, 9 bases remained unmatched. CDR3 length: 15 residues. CDR1 and CDR2 from the germline V gene are SGHRS and YFSETQ. CDR3 DNA: TGCGCCAGCACCCGGGCGGGACTAGAGACAGATACGCAGTATTTT. Amino acid sequence: CASTRAGLETDTQYF.

This clone was seen a few times. This chain joins TRBV14 and TRBJ2-2, with TRBD1 identical over 9 bases. V dropped 3 bases and J dropped 3; count of bases not matched to a gene: 5. This CDR3 region has 16 residues. Germline V gene data show CDR1 as SGHDN and CDR2 as FVKESK. The CDR3 DNA reads as TGTGCCAGCAGCCAGTGGACAGGGGCGGACACCGGGGAGCTGTTTTTT. It translates to CASSQWTGADTGELFF.

This chain links TRBV5-8 with TRBJ2-2; the D gene is possibly TRBD1 (5 bases). The CDR3 length is 17 residues. Germline lookup yields CDR1 SGHTS and CDR2 YDEGEE. V lost 0 bases, J lost 5 bases, and 17 bases lay in between. The CDR3 nucleotides are TGTGCCAGCAGCTTGGAATTGGGCCAGGGTGGAACCGGGGAGCTGTTTTTT. It codes for CASSLELGQGGTGELFF.

J is TRBJ2-7 and V is TRBV4-1; 12 bases match TRBD2. CDR1 and CDR2 from the germline V gene are MGHRA and YSYEKL. Unmatched junction bases numbered 6, after V lost 0 bases and J lost 3 bases. CDR3 length: 17 residues. DNA for the CDR3: TGCGCCAGCAGCCAAGAGGCTAGCGGGGGGGCCGACTACGAGCAGTACTTC. Translating it yields CASSQEASGGADYEQYF.